One and the same sample provided the 8 T cell receptor beta chains below, sequenced in a study of regulatory T cells in long-lasting Graves disease listed by TCRdb under 2021. The time point label, as the study defines it: newly diagnosed GD, antithyroid drugs for less than 3 months. For both TCR sequencing and RNA sequencing, RNA was extracted from PBMCs using TRIzol. Libraries were constructed by multiplex PCR. The sequencer was an Illumina HiSeq 4000. iRepertoire HTBI primers and Arm-PCR amplification of CDR3 regions were used to construct TCR beta libraries. In-frame beta chains were kept once TCRdb had trimmed the public reads at Q25 with fastp and called clones with MiXCR. Each CDR3 protein appears once, grouped with its most common genes and DNA. In this sample the table shows under 800,000 distinct CDR3 sequences, 16% of which occur a single time. The ten most abundant clones make up about 18% of the sample.

The sample was also linked to a second study, of T cells in Graves' hyperthyroidism and ophthalmopathy.

The sequencing here drew on peripheral blood mononuclear cells (PBMCs), taken at new diagnosis, from a patient treated with antithyroid drugs. The receptors come from a woman aged 25 to 39 with Graves disease. Donor details come from another sample of the same person, matched by shared clones.

This clonotype came up a few times. The chain is built from TRBV4-2 and TRBJ2-7; TRBD1 might be the D (5 bases). V was pared by 0 bases and J by 6 bases, with 15 bases between. From germline, CDR1 is LGHNA and CDR2 YNFKEQ. This CDR3 region has 15 residues. CDR3 nucleotide sequence: TGTGCCAGCAGCCAAGATACCCAGGGCTTCAGCGAGCAGTACTTC. Translation gives CASSQDTQGFSEQYF.

This clonotype was found many times. V is TRBV29-1 and J is TRBJ1-1; D perhaps matches TRBD1 (5 bases). The germline gives CDR1 SQVTM, CDR2 ANQGSEA. The CDR3 extends over 11 amino acids. Between the trimmed V and J ends, which lost 6 bases and 9 bases, there was a span of 14 bases. CDR3 sequence (DNA): TGCAGCGTCCCTACAGGAGATAAAGCTTTCTTT. Its protein product is CSVPTGDKAFF.

This chain connects TRBV20-1 to TRBJ2-2; no firm D call. Trimming removed 7 bases at V and 11 bases at J, with 5 bases between. The length of the CDR3 is 8 residues. CDR1 is DFQATT and CDR2 is SNEGSKA in the germline V gene (reference sequence). The chain's CDR3 is CSDSELFF. The CDR3 region has the DNA TGCAGTGACTCAGAGCTGTTTTTT.

This clonotype came up many times. The chain carries TRBV28 and TRBJ2-5; D might be TRBD1 (6 bases). Germline V gene lookup returns CDR1 MDHEN and CDR2 SYDVKM. The CDR3 runs to 15 residues. V lost 6 bases and J lost 1, with 15 bases in between. For the CDR3, the DNA is TGTGCCAGCAGCCCTCTAGACAGGCTCCAAGAGACCCAGTACTTC. Its protein is CASSPLDRLQETQYF.

Points on this clonotype: A junction boundary mismatches the germline segment, possibly from a read error. The chain employs TRBV27 and TRBJ2-5, with 10 bases lining up with TRBD2. The CDR3 consists of 16 residues. CDR1 is MNHEY and CDR2 is SMNVEV in the germline V gene (reference sequence). The CDR3 DNA is TGTGCCGGCAGTCCTACCTGGCTAGCGGGAGTAGAGACCCAGTACTTC. It translates to CAGSPTWLAGVETQYF.

The chain combines TRBV19 with TRBJ2-1; 7 bases agree with TRBD2. This CDR3 is 15 amino acids long. Looked up from germline, CDR1 is LNHDA and CDR2 is SQIVND (reference sequence). J lost 0 bases, V lost 6 bases, and 5 bases had no gene match. The CDR3 is CASRLARSSYNEQFF. The CDR3 DNA sequence: TGTGCCAGTAGACTAGCGAGAAGCTCCTACAATGAGCAGTTCTTC.

The chain combines TRBV2 with TRBJ2-7; D call uncertain. CDR1 and CDR2 (germline): SNHLY, FYNNEI. This CDR3 region has 12 residues. Trimming cost V 6 bases and J 2 bases, with 8 bases left between them. CDR3 DNA: TGTGCCAGCAGGCAGGCTACCTACGAGCAGTACTTC. Residues: CASRQATYEQYF. Full variable domain (remainder filled in from reference TRBV2 and TRBJ2-7): EPEVTQTPSHQVTQMGQEVILRCVPISNHLYFYWYRQILGQKVEFLVSFYNNEISEKSEIFDDQFSVERPDGSNFTLKIRSTKLEDSAMYFCASRQATYEQYFGPGTRLTVT.

The chain joins TRBV28 to TRBJ2-2; 10 nucleotides line up with TRBD2. Losses at the gene ends were 9 bases for V and 2 bases for J; bases not matched to a gene: 3. The CDR3 is 14 amino acids. Germline values: CDR1 MDHEN, CDR2 SYDVKM. As DNA, the CDR3 is TGTGCCAGTTTACTAGCGGGAAACACCGGGGAGCTGTTTTTT. Translation: CASLLAGNTGELFF.